This paragraph covers one T cell receptor beta chain sequence. Antigen specificity is unknown. V was clipped by 0 bases and J by 1 base, with 6 bases between them. CDR1 and CDR2 (germline): SGHDN, FVKESK. The CDR3 runs to 14 residues. The sample originates from a study of Ad26.COV2.S vaccination and SARS-CoV-2 variants. Study-level background: Doses of Ad26.COV2.S were injected into muscle once or twice, 56 days apart. Overall study results and limits: Vaccine and placebo recipients had comparable breadth of non-spike TCRs. Reported findings describe substantial breadth in spike-specific CD8+ and CD4+ T cell responses following vaccination.

Specified treatment: roughly 18 received Ad26.COV2.S at low or high dose, single or two shots; 5 received placebo; per-sample allocation not given. Repertoires come from day 63 after the first vaccine or placebo injection. As its vector, the vaccine had Ad26, which expressed Wuhan-strain SARS-CoV-2 spike. Profiled with immunoSEQ multiplex PCR; TCRdb holds only in-frame clones, not every one. This sample has hundreds of thousands of clones, with 70% to 90% found just once. The source was peripheral blood, collected in a trial of Ad26.COV2.S vaccine versus placebo. The clonotype originates from a person aged 18-65 years who received the Ad26.COV2.S COVID-19 vaccine or a placebo. The rearrangement links TRBV14 to TRBJ1-1; D is unclear. CDR3 region: CASSQDSGNTEAFF. The CDR3 DNA follows: TGTGCCAGCAGCCAAGATTCGGGGAACACTGAAGCTTTCTTT. Based on the CDR3 plus reference TRBV14 and TRBJ1-1, the full variable domain is EAGVTQFPSHSVIEKGQTVTLRCDPISGHDNLYWYRRVMGKEIKFLLHFVKESKQDESGMPNNRFLAERTGGTYSTLKVQPAELEDSGVYFCASSQDSGNTEAFFGQGTRLTVV.